This T cell receptor beta chain was recorded in a study of monozygotic twins with cystic fibrosis. General study results and limits: In 13 of 16 pairs, V gene usage was closest to the co-twin's.

Concerning this clone itself: Its antigen is currently unknown.

Generated by immunoSEQ multiplex PCR, the TCRdb table keeps only in-frame clones and is missing some. The repertoire holds 20,000 to 25,000 clones, approximately 97% seen once, with about 0.16% in the top ten. This CDR3 has 15 amino acids. Trimming took off 2 bases at V and 9 bases at J, with 17 bases between the two ends. Germline loops: CDR1 LGHNA, CDR2 YNFKEQ. This TCR came from a girl under 18 with cystic fibrosis. V and J are TRBV4-2 and TRBJ2-1; D is possibly TRBD2 (6 bases). The sequencing sample was made of blood. In DNA, the CDR3 is TGTGCCAGCAGCCAATCCCGACTAGAGCTCGGTGAGCAGTTCTTC. Translated, it gives CASSQSRLELGEQFF.